These 7 T cell receptor beta chains were sequenced from one sample in a study of OX40 agonist ivuxolimab in advanced cancers. The protocol was immunoSEQ multiplex PCR, while the TCRdb copy is restricted to in-frame clones and leaves out a portion. The sample lists around 80,000 clones, around 86% occurring once. Sequenced here: CD4+ or CD8+ T cells sorted from blood, sampled in a trial of the OX40 agonist ivuxolimab. Receptors originate from an adult with an advanced solid tumor such as melanoma, head and neck, liver or kidney cancer.

The V gene is TRBV27, the J gene TRBJ2-5; D is undetermined. The CDR3 runs 16 residues. V lost 5 bases to trimming and J lost 2 bases, with 18 bases between them. CDR1 MNHEY and CDR2 SMNVEV come from the germline V gene (reference sequence). The chain's CDR3 is CASSPLNLDRQETQYF. In nucleotides, the CDR3 is TGTGCCAGCAGTCCACTCAACCTCGATCGGCAAGAGACCCAGTACTTC.

The chain recombines TRBV5-1 with TRBJ2-7, with a weak D call TRBD2 (6 bases). Germline values: CDR1 SGHRS, CDR2 YFSETQ. V was cut by 0 bases and J by 9 bases, with 19 bases left in between. CDR3 length: 15 residues. CDR3 coding DNA: TGCGCCAGCAGCTTGGTCCCAGCGGGCCCGATCATGCAGTACTTC. Protein: CASSLVPAGPIMQYF.

This chain joins TRBV27 and TRBJ2-7; D is perhaps TRBD1 (5 bases). CDR3 length equals 14 residues. Germline loops: CDR1 MNHEY, CDR2 SMNVEV (reference sequence). Between the trimmed V and J ends, which lost 3 bases and 3 bases, there was a span of 12 bases. CDR3 coding DNA: TGTGCCAGCAGTTTGGTAGGACAAGGCTACGAGCAGTACTTC. Its protein is CASSLVGQGYEQYF.

This sequence joins TRBV7-9 and TRBJ1-4; possible D gene TRBD1, 5 bases. This CDR3 comprises 16 residues. Germline CDR1 and CDR2: SEHNR and FQNEAQ (reference sequence). The V end was cut by 5 bases, the J end by 1 base, with 14 bases between. Here the CDR3 DNA reads TGTGCCAGCAGCCTCCGAGGGGTCGGAACTAATGAAAAACTGTTTTTT. This sequence encodes CASSLRGVGTNEKLFF.

V usage is TRBV5-1 and J usage is TRBJ2-5; 7 bases fit TRBD2. The V segment lost 0 bases and the J segment 5 bases; nucleotides outside the gene matches: 7. The germline V gene encodes CDR1 SGHRS and CDR2 YFSETQ. This CDR3 has 15 residues. CDR3 residues: CASSLGGRGDETQYF. DNA of the CDR3: TGCGCCAGCAGCTTGGGGGGACGGGGGGACGAGACCCAGTACTTC.

The gene calls are TRBV7-2 and TRBJ1-1; D not resolved. In germline, CDR1 is SGHTA, CDR2 FQGNSA. Trimming took 4 bases from V and 5 from J, leaving 14 bases between them. This CDR3 contains 14 residues. CDR3 loop: CASSSAGARTEAFF. In DNA, the CDR3 is TGTGCCAGCAGCTCCGCGGGAGCTAGAACTGAAGCTTTCTTT.

The rearrangement joins TRBV7-9 to TRBJ1-1; TRBD1 aligns across 8 bases. The germline CDR1 and CDR2 sequences are SEHNR and FQNEAQ (reference sequence). The CDR3 has 13 residues. The trim removed 4 bases at V and 10 bases at J, leaving 8 bases unmatched. CDR3 sequence: CASSYGQGRAAFF. The CDR3 nucleotides are TGTGCCAGCAGCTACGGACAGGGTCGTGCAGCTTTCTTT.